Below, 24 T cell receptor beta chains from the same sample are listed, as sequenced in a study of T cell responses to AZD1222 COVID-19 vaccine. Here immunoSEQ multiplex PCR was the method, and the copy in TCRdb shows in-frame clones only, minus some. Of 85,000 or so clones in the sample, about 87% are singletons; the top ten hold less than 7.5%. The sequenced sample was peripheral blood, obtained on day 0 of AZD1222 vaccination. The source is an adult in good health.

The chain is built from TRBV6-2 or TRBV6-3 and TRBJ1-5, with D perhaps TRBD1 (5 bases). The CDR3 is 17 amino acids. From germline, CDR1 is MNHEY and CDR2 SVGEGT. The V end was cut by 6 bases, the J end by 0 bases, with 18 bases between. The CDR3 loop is CASSQIRVFYSNQPQHF. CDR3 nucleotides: TGTGCCAGCAGCCAGATCAGGGTATTTTATAGCAATCAGCCCCAGCATTTT.

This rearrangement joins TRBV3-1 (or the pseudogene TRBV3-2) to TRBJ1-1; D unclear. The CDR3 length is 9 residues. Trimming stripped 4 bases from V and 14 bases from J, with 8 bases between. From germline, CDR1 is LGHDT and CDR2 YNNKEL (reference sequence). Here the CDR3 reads CASSPPPFF. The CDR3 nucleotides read TGTGCCAGCAGCCCTCCCCCCTTCTTT.

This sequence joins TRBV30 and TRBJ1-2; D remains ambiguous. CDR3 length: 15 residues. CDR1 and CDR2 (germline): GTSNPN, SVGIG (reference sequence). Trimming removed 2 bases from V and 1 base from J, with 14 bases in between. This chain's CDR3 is CAWSPTDGNNYGYTF. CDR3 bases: TGTGCCTGGAGTCCCACGGACGGAAATAACTATGGCTACACCTTC.

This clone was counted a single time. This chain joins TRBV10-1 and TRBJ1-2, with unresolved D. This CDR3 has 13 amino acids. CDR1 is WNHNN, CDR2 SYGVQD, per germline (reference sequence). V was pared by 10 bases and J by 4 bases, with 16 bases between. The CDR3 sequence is CATSPAGGYGYTF. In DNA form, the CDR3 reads TGCGCCACCAGCCCCGCGGGAGGCTATGGCTACACCTTC.

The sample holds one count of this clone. The CDR3 is CASSPIGLAGGPRQFF. Here the CDR3 DNA reads TGTGCCAGCAGTCCTATCGGACTAGCGGGGGGACCTAGGCAGTTCTTC. The rearrangement links TRBV28 to TRBJ2-1; 14 positions agree with TRBD2. Per the germline V gene, CDR1 is MDHEN and CDR2 is SYDVKM. This CDR3 has 16 amino acids. The junction had 12 bases not matched to a gene; V was cut back by 5 bases and J by 12 bases.

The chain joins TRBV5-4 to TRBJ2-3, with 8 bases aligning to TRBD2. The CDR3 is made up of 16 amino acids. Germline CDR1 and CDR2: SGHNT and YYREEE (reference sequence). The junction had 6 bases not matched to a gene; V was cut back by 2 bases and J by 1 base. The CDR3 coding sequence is TGTGCCAGCAGCTTTTTCCTCGGGGGGGGCACAGATACGCAGTATTTT. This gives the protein CASSFFLGGGTDTQYF.

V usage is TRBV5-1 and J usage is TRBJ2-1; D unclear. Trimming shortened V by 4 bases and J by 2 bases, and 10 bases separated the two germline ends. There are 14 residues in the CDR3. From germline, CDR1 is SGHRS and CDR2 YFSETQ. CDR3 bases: TGCGCCAGCAGCCTAGACCTTACCTACAATGAGCAGTTCTTC. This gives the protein CASSLDLTYNEQFF.

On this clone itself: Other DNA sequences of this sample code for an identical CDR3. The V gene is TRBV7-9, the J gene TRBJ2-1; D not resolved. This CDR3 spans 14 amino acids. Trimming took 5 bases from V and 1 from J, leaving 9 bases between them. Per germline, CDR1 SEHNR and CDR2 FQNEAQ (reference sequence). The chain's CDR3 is CASSLGSSYNEQFF. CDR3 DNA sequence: TGTGCCAGCAGCCTAGGTAGTTCCTACAATGAGCAGTTCTTC.

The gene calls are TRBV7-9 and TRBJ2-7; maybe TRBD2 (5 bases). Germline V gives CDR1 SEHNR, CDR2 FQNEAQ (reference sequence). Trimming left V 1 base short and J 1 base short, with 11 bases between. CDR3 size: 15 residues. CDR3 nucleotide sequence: TGTGCCAGCAGCTTAGATCCGGGGAAATCCTACGAGCAGTACTTC. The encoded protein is CASSLDPGKSYEQYF.

CDR3 residues: CAISERGVNEKLFF. In nucleotides, the CDR3 is TGTGCCATCAGTGAACGGGGGGTTAATGAAAAACTGTTTTTT. V is TRBV10-3 and J is TRBJ1-4; tentative D call: TRBD1 (5 bases). This CDR3 contains 14 residues. Germline CDR1 and CDR2: ENHRY and SYGVKD. V gave up 3 bases and J gave up 4 bases, with 9 bases separating them.

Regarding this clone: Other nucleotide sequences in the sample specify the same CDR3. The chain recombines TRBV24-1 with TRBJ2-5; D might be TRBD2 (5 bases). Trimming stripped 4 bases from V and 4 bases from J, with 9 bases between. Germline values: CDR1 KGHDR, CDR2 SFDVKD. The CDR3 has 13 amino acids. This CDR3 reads CATSEGGRETQYF. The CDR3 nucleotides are TGTGCCACCAGTGAAGGAGGTCGAGAGACCCAGTACTTC.

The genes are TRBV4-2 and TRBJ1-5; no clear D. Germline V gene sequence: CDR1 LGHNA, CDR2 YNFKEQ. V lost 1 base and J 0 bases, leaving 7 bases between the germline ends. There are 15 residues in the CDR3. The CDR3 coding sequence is TGTGCCAGCAGCCAAGCGGATAATAGCAATCAGCCCCAGCATTTT. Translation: CASSQADNSNQPQHF.

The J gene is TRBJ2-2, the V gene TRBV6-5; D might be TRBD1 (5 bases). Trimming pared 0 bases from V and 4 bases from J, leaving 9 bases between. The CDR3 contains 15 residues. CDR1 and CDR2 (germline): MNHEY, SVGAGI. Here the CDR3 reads CASSYSGAGTGELFF. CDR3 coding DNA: TGTGCCAGCAGTTACTCAGGGGCCGGCACCGGGGAGCTGTTTTTT.

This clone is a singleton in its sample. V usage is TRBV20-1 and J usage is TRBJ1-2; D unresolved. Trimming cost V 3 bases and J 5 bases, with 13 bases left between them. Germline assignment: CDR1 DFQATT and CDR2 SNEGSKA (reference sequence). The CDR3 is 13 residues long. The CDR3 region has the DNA TGCAGTGCTAGTCTACCCCTTGGGTATGGCTACACCTTC. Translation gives CSASLPLGYGYTF.

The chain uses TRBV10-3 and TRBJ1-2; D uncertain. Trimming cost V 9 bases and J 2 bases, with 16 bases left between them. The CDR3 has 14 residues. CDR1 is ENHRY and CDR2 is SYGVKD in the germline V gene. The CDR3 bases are TGTGCCATAAGGTATCCCACAGAAAACTATGGCTACACCTTC. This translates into CAIRYPTENYGYTF.

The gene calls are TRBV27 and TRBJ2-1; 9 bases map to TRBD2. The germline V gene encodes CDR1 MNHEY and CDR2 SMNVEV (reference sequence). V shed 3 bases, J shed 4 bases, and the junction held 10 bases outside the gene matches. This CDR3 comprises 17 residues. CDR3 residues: CASSLYIAGARYNEQFF. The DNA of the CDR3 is TGTGCCAGCAGTTTGTATATAGCGGGGGCGAGATACAATGAGCAGTTCTTC.

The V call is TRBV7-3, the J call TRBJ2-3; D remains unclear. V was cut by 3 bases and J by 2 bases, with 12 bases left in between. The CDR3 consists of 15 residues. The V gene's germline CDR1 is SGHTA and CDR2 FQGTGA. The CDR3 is CASSLTSQSTDTQYF. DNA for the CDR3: TGTGCCAGCAGCTTGACCTCACAGTCCACAGATACGCAGTATTTT. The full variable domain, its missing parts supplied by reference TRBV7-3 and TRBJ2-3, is GAGVSQTPSNKVTEKGKYVELRCDPISGHTALYWYRQSLGQGPEFLIYFQGTGAADDSGLPNDRFFAVRPEGSVSTLKIQRTERGDSAVYLCASSLTSQSTDTQYFGPGTRLTVL.

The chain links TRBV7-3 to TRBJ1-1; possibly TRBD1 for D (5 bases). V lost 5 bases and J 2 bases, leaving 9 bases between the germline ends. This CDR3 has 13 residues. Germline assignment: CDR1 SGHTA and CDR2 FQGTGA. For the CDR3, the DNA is TGTGCCAGCAGCCCACAGGCAAACACTGAAGCTTTCTTT. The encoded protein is CASSPQANTEAFF.

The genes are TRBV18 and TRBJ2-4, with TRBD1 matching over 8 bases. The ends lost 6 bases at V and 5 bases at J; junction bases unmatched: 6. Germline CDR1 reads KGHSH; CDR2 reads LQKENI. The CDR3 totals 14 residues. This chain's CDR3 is CASSGGQAQNIQYF. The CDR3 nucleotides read TGTGCCAGCTCCGGGGGACAGGCCCAAAACATTCAGTACTTC.

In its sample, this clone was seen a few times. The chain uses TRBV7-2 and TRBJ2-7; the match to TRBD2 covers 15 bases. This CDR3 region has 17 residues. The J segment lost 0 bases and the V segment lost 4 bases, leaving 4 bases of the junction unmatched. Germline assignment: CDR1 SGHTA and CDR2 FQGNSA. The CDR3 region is CASSSGLAGGNSYEQYF. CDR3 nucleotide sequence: TGTGCCAGCAGCTCCGGACTAGCGGGGGGGAACTCCTACGAGCAGTACTTC.

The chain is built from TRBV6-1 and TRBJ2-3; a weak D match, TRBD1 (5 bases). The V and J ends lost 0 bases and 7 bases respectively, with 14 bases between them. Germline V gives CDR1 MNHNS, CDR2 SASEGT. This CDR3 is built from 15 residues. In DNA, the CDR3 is TGTGCCAGCAGTGAAGCGAACCCAGGGCTGAATACGCAGTATTTT. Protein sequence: CASSEANPGLNTQYF.

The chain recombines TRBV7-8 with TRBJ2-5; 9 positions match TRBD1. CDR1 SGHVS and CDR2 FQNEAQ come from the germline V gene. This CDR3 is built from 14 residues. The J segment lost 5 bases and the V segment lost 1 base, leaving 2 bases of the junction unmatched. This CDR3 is CASSLGTGDETQYF. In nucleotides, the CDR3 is TGTGCCAGCAGCTTAGGGACAGGGGATGAGACCCAGTACTTC.

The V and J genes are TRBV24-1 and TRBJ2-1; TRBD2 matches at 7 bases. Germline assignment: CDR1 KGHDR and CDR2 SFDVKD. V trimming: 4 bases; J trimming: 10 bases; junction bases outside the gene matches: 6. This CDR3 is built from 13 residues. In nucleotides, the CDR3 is TGTGCCACCAGTGACCCGAGCGGGGCGGAGCAGTTCTTC. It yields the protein CATSDPSGAEQFF.

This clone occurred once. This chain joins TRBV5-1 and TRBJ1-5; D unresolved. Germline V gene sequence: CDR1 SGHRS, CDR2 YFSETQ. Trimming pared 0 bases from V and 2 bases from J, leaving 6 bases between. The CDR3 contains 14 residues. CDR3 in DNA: TGCGCCAGCAGCTTGGGGGGTGGCAATCAGCCCCAGCATTTT. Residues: CASSLGGGNQPQHF.